The 28 T cell receptor beta chains in this list originate from one sample, sequenced in a study of long-term antiretroviral therapy in people with HIV. With survey level as its setting, the immunoSEQ assay was v3.0. Sequenced by immunoSEQ multiplex PCR; TCRdb stores in-frame clones only, minus some. This sample has about 21,000 clones, with about 74% found just once. The starting material was unsorted PBMCs, obtained 0.5 years before starting antiretroviral therapy. The receptors derive from a man between 18 and 35 years old with HIV.

The chain carries TRBV10-3 and TRBJ2-1, with TRBD2 matching over 14 bases. Germline V gene sequence: CDR1 ENHRY, CDR2 SYGVKD. The J segment lost 3 bases and the V segment lost 4 bases, leaving 11 bases of the junction unmatched. This CDR3 is built from 19 residues. CDR3: CAISGTGTSGSIDYNEQFF. As DNA, the CDR3 is TGTGCCATCAGTGGGACGGGGACTAGCGGGAGCATCGACTACAATGAGCAGTTCTTC.

The chain carries TRBV18 and TRBJ1-1, with D possibly TRBD1 on 5 matching bases. The V gene lost 10 bases and the J gene lost 2 bases, with 17 bases spanning the gap. The germline V gene has CDR1 KGHSH and CDR2 LQKENI. This CDR3 comprises 14 residues. CDR3 sequence (DNA): TGTGCCACTACCAACCTGGGGGGAAACACTGAAGCTTTCTTT. Protein product: CATTNLGGNTEAFF.

This clone was observed once. This chain connects TRBV27 to TRBJ2-3; no clear D gene. Deletions cut 4 bases from V and 0 bases from J, with 8 bases between. From germline, CDR1 is MNHEY and CDR2 SMNVEV (reference sequence). This CDR3 has 14 residues. The CDR3 reads CASSSDLSTDTQYF. As DNA, the CDR3 is TGTGCCAGCAGTTCCGATCTCAGCACAGATACGCAGTATTTT.

The V gene is TRBV13, the J gene TRBJ2-7; TRBD1 aligns across 9 bases. The CDR3 sequence is 14 residues long. V trimming: 5 bases; J trimming: 3 bases; junction bases outside the gene matches: 5. Germline CDR1 and CDR2: PRHDT and FYEKMQ (reference sequence). CDR3 sequence (DNA): TGTGCCAGCAGCGACTGGACAGGGGACTACGAGCAGTACTTC. Translated, it gives CASSDWTGDYEQYF.

The chain links TRBV10-1 to TRBJ2-7; D may match TRBD1 or TRBD2 (5 bases each). V lost 4 bases to trimming and J lost 4 bases, with 23 bases between them. The germline V gene has CDR1 WNHNN and CDR2 SYGVQD (reference sequence). The CDR3 spans 17 residues. The CDR3 sequence is CASSGGLGEEVRYEQYF. The CDR3 nucleotides are TGCGCCAGCAGTGGCGGACTGGGGGAAGAGGTCCGGTACGAGCAGTACTTC.

V gene TRBV27 combines with J gene TRBJ2-1, with 8 bases identical to TRBD2. CDR3 length equals 14 residues. J lost 5 bases, V lost 6 bases, and 6 bases had no gene match. Germline values: CDR1 MNHEY, CDR2 SMNVEV (reference sequence). CDR3 sequence reads: CASSPVAGNNEQFF. The DNA for the CDR3 is TGTGCCAGCAGCCCGGTAGCGGGAAACAATGAGCAGTTCTTC.

The chain combines TRBV7-9 with TRBJ1-5; no reliable D call. Germline assignment: CDR1 SEHNR and CDR2 FQNEAQ (reference sequence). CDR3 size: 14 residues. V was trimmed by 1 base and J by 1 base, leaving 5 bases between them. Written as DNA, the CDR3 is TGTGCCAGCAGCTTAGATGGGAGCAATCAGCCCCAGCATTTT. This sequence encodes CASSLDGSNQPQHF.

The genes are TRBV10-3 and TRBJ2-1, with 13 bases aligning to TRBD2. The CDR3 totals 15 residues. Losses at the gene ends were 4 bases for V and 10 bases for J; bases not matched to a gene: 7. CDR1 and CDR2 from the germline V gene are ENHRY and SYGVKD. The CDR3 loop reads CAISAGLAGVREQFF. As DNA, the CDR3 is TGTGCCATCAGTGCAGGACTAGCGGGAGTGAGGGAGCAGTTCTTC.

The CDR3 reads CASSGGTGELFF. In nucleotides, the CDR3 is TGCGCCAGCAGTGGCGGGACCGGGGAGCTGTTTTTT. The chain joins TRBV10-1 to TRBJ2-2; possibly TRBD2 for D (5 bases). CDR1 and CDR2 (germline): WNHNN, SYGVQD (reference sequence). This CDR3 comprises 12 residues. Trimming removed 4 bases from V and 5 bases from J, with 5 bases in between.

The chain combines TRBV5-1 with TRBJ2-7; possibly TRBD1 or TRBD2 for D (5 bases each). Looked up from germline, CDR1 is SGHRS and CDR2 is YFSETQ. The CDR3 contains 14 residues. V lost 4 bases and J 2 bases, leaving 13 bases between the germline ends. CDR3 region: CASSPGPRTYEQYF. The CDR3 DNA follows: TGCGCCAGCAGCCCGGGGCCGCGGACCTACGAGCAGTACTTC. Full variable domain (missing parts from reference TRBV5-1 and TRBJ2-7): KAGVTQTPRYLIKTRGQQVTLSCSPISGHRSVSWYQQTPGQGLQFLFEYFSETQRNKGNFPGRFSGRQFSNSRSEMNVSTLELGDSALYLCASSPGPRTYEQYFGPGTRLTVT.

The chain has TRBV5-1 and TRBJ2-7; D possibly corresponds to TRBD1 (6 bases). This CDR3 is built from 16 residues. Trimming cost V 4 bases and J 2 bases, with 19 bases left between them. Germline V gene data show CDR1 as SGHRS and CDR2 as YFSETQ. CDR3: CASSLGPQGTPYEQYF. CDR3 in DNA: TGCGCCAGCAGCCTTGGCCCTCAGGGGACCCCCTACGAGCAGTACTTC.

The V gene is TRBV5-5, the J gene TRBJ2-7; 8 nucleotides match TRBD1. V shed 6 bases and J 5 bases; nucleotides not matched to a gene: 10. This CDR3 spans 14 amino acids. Germline CDR1 is SGHKS and CDR2 is YYEKEE (reference sequence). Here the CDR3 reads CASILEWTGNEQYF. In nucleotides, the CDR3 is TGTGCCAGCATACTAGAGTGGACAGGGAACGAGCAGTACTTC.

The chain combines TRBV9 with TRBJ1-1; 7 bases match TRBD1. The V segment lost 4 bases and the J segment 0 bases; nucleotides outside the gene matches: 6. CDR1 and CDR2 (germline): SGDLS, YYNGEE. The CDR3 has 15 amino acids. CDR3 sequence reads: CASSPRQGMNTEAFF. As DNA, the CDR3 is TGTGCCAGCAGCCCCCGACAGGGAATGAACACTGAAGCTTTCTTT.

The chain uses TRBV5-6 and TRBJ1-4, with no clear D. Trimming left V 0 bases short and J 6 bases short, with 6 bases between. Germline-derived CDR1 and CDR2 are SGHDT and YYEEEE. This CDR3 is built from 13 residues. The CDR3 DNA reads as TGTGCCAGCAGCTTGGACGGATATGAAAAACTGTTTTTT. This codes for CASSLDGYEKLFF.

In DNA form, the CDR3 reads TGTGCCATCGGACGGTACAATGAGCAGTTCTTC. It encodes CAIGRYNEQFF. This sequence joins TRBV2 and TRBJ2-1; no reliable D call. V lost 10 bases, J lost 4 bases, and 8 bases lay in between. Germline lookup yields CDR1 SNHLY and CDR2 FYNNEI. CDR3 size: 11 residues.

This clone appeared a single time. The chain couples TRBV5-6 to TRBJ1-1; D uncertain. V was cut by 4 bases and J by 5 bases, with 9 bases left in between. This CDR3 has 12 amino acids. CDR1 SGHDT and CDR2 YYEEEE come from the germline V gene. The CDR3 bases are TGTGCCAGCAGCCCCAGATTGACTGAAGCTTTCTTT. The encoded protein is CASSPRLTEAFF.

The V gene is TRBV5-1, the J gene TRBJ1-2; D gene uncertain. The V gene's germline CDR1 is SGHRS and CDR2 YFSETQ. V lost 3 bases and J lost 2, with 8 bases in between. This CDR3 spans 13 amino acids. The CDR3 DNA is TGCGCCAGCAGCTCCGCGGCAAACTATGGCTACACCTTC. It codes for CASSSAANYGYTF.

The chain's CDR3 is CASRQGADGYTF. The CDR3 DNA reads TGTGCCAGCAGACAGGGGGCGGATGGCTACACCTTC. V usage is TRBV11-2 and J usage is TRBJ1-2, with TRBD1 matching over 9 bases. V lost 6 bases to trimming and J lost 6 bases; unmatched junction nucleotides: 2. CDR1 SGHAT and CDR2 FQNNGV come from the germline V gene. CDR3 size: 12 residues.

The CDR3, as DNA: TGCACCAGCAGCCAGGAGTGCAGGATCCTGGGGATATACGAGCAGTACTTC. It specifies CTSSQECRILGIYEQYF. The chain joins TRBV1 to TRBJ2-7. TRBV1 is assigned pseudogene status. CDR3 length equals 17 residues.

This rearrangement joins TRBV19 to TRBJ2-1; 9 bases match TRBD1. J was trimmed by 4 bases and V by 4 bases; bases with no gene match: 5. This CDR3 is built from 15 residues. CDR1 is LNHDA, CDR2 SQIVND, per germline (reference sequence). CDR3 in amino acids: CASSTGQGPYNEQFF. In DNA, the CDR3 is TGTGCCAGTAGTACCGGACAGGGGCCTTACAATGAGCAGTTCTTC.

The chain employs TRBV5-4 and TRBJ2-1, with a tentative D call TRBD2 (6 bases). The CDR3 spans 14 residues. Germline CDR1 SGHNT, CDR2 YYREEE (reference sequence). V was shortened by 0 bases and J by 3 bases, with 7 bases between the two germline ends. The DNA for the CDR3 is TGTGCCAGCAGCTTGGGGGGGGTCTACAATGAGCAGTTCTTC. Protein product: CASSLGGVYNEQFF. Filled out from reference TRBV5-4 and TRBJ2-1, the complete variable domain reads ETGVTQSPTHLIKTRGQQVTLRCSSQSGHNTVSWYQQALGQGPQFIFQYYREEENGRGNFPPRFSGLQFPNYSSELNVNALELDDSALYLCASSLGGVYNEQFFGPGTRLTVL.

This clone is large by share. This rearrangement joins TRBV9 to TRBJ1-1; possible D gene TRBD1, 6 bases. The germline V and J ends were trimmed by 4 bases and 5 bases, with 9 bases remaining between them. Looked up from germline, CDR1 is SGDLS and CDR2 is YYNGEE. The CDR3 extends over 12 amino acids. CDR3 bases: TGTGCCAGCAGCAGGGGGGGGACTGAAGCTTTCTTT. Translation gives CASSRGGTEAFF.

The CDR3 sequence is CASSYRGSSVNTEAFF. The DNA for the CDR3 is TGTGCCAGCAGTTACAGGGGGTCGTCAGTGAACACTGAAGCTTTCTTT. This chain connects TRBV6-5 to TRBJ1-1, with D possibly TRBD1 on 6 matching bases. The V and J ends lost 2 bases and 0 bases respectively, with 13 bases between them. The CDR3 consists of 16 residues. In germline, CDR1 is MNHEY, CDR2 SVGAGI.

This sequence joins TRBV5-1 and TRBJ2-1; 10 nucleotides match TRBD2. The CDR3 is made up of 16 amino acids. Trimming removed 4 bases from V and 4 bases from J; junction bases left unmatched: 8. From germline, CDR1 is SGHRS and CDR2 YFSETQ. The CDR3 region is CASSLHQREGYNEQFF. CDR3 nucleotides: TGCGCCAGCAGCCTACATCAGCGGGAGGGATACAATGAGCAGTTCTTC.

This clone has just a few counts. This sequence joins TRBV9 and TRBJ2-3, with no clear D. CDR3 length: 15 amino acids. CDR1 is SGDLS, CDR2 YYNGEE, per germline. V lost 3 bases and J lost 1, with 12 bases in between. CDR3 sequence: CASSGQAWGTDTQYF. Written as DNA, the CDR3 is TGTGCCAGCAGCGGACAAGCGTGGGGCACAGATACGCAGTATTTT.

V usage is TRBV4-1 and J usage is TRBJ2-7; a possible D gene is TRBD1 (5 bases). From germline, CDR1 is MGHRA and CDR2 YSYEKL. The CDR3 runs to 13 residues. Deletions cut 0 bases from V and 6 bases from J, with 9 bases between. CDR3 loop: CASSQDRAAEQYF. CDR3 nucleotide sequence: TGCGCCAGCAGCCAAGACAGGGCTGCCGAGCAGTACTTC.

The chain has TRBV19 and TRBJ2-7; 8 positions agree with TRBD1. The germline CDR1 and CDR2 sequences are LNHDA and SQIVND (reference sequence). This CDR3 has 15 residues. The V and J ends lost 3 bases and 5 bases, in that order; junction bases with no gene match: 9. The CDR3 DNA is TGTGCCAGTAGTATCGACGGGACAGGACGGGACGAGCAGTACTTC. Translation: CASSIDGTGRDEQYF.

The chain recombines TRBV11-2 with TRBJ2-5; no clear D. Trimming took 2 bases from V and 1 from J, leaving 8 bases between them. The length of the CDR3 is 14 residues. Germline V gene data show CDR1 as SGHAT and CDR2 as FQNNGV. The CDR3 DNA is TGTGCCAGCAGCTTATTAGGGTTCCAAGAGACCCAGTACTTC. It encodes CASSLLGFQETQYF.